These 27 T cell receptor beta chains were all obtained from the same sample, sequenced in a study of shared clonotypes between healthy human individuals. TCRdb keeps only in-frame clones here, not all; method: immunoSEQ multiplex PCR. This sample has roughly 1,500,000 clones; less than 99% occur once, and the top ten carry around 0.33%. Sequencing was done on a sample of naive CD4+ T cells sorted from blood. Noted subset: CD45RA+ positively selected. These receptors were taken from a man aged 30 to 45 in good health.

V gene TRBV11-2 combines with J gene TRBJ2-7, with 8 bases matching TRBD2. The germline gives CDR1 SGHAT, CDR2 FQNNGV. J was trimmed by 0 bases and V by 0 bases; bases with no gene match: 4. The CDR3 loop spans 16 amino acids. The CDR3 protein is CASSLDGGRSSYEQYF. For the CDR3, the DNA is TGTGCCAGCAGCTTAGACGGCGGGAGGAGCTCCTACGAGCAGTACTTC.

J is TRBJ2-1 and V is TRBV14, with D unclear. Germline CDR1 reads SGHDN; CDR2 reads FVKESK. The CDR3 spans 14 residues. Trimming cost V 5 bases and J 8 bases, with 16 bases left between them. The CDR3 protein is CASSFWTQVDEQFF. As DNA, the CDR3 is TGTGCCAGCAGCTTTTGGACCCAGGTCGATGAGCAGTTCTTC.

The chain employs TRBV19 and TRBJ2-6, with D unclear. Trimming took off 2 bases at V and 0 bases at J, with 11 bases between the two ends. CDR1 and CDR2 from the germline V gene are LNHDA and SQIVND (reference sequence). There are 17 residues in the CDR3. Here the CDR3 reads CASSIKDGLSGANVLTF. CDR3 nucleotide sequence: TGTGCCAGTAGTATAAAGGACGGGCTCTCTGGGGCCAACGTCCTGACTTTC.

This chain joins TRBV6-6 and TRBJ1-3; D gene ambiguous. CDR3 length: 16 residues. CDR1 is MNHNY, CDR2 SVGAGI, per germline (reference sequence). Deletions cut 4 bases from V and 0 bases from J, with 13 bases between. The CDR3 spells CASSWSRHRSGNTIYF. DNA for the CDR3: TGTGCCAGCAGTTGGAGTCGACATCGCTCTGGAAACACCATATATTTT.

V is TRBV6-6 and J is TRBJ2-7; D possibly corresponds to TRBD1 (6 bases). The CDR3 covers 14 residues. Germline assignment: CDR1 MNHNY and CDR2 SVGAGI (reference sequence). The V end lost 10 bases, the J end lost 2 bases, and 18 bases lay between the germline ends. The CDR3 spells CATNQPGQAYEQYF. In DNA, the CDR3 is TGTGCCACCAACCAACCGGGACAAGCCTACGAGCAGTACTTC.

The sample holds a few counts of this clone. V usage is TRBV6-6 and J usage is TRBJ2-7; the D gene is possibly TRBD1 (6 bases). This CDR3 region has 16 residues. V was pared by 2 bases and J by 2 bases, with 16 bases between. Germline V lookup: CDR1 MNHNY, CDR2 SVGAGI (reference sequence). The CDR3 DNA reads TGTGCCAGCAGTTACGGGGCTCAGGGGAAGCCCTACGAGCAGTACTTC. This codes for CASSYGAQGKPYEQYF.

Concerning this clone itself: Other DNA sequences from this sample encode an identical CDR3 as well. The rearrangement links TRBV7-6 to TRBJ2-7; D may be TRBD1 or TRBD2 (5 bases each). Trimming took off 5 bases at V and 2 bases at J, with 7 bases between the two ends. Germline assignment: CDR1 SGHVS and CDR2 FNYEAQ. This CDR3 contains 12 residues. The CDR3 DNA reads as TGTGCCAGCAGCCCGGGACCCTACGAGCAGTACTTC. Its protein product is CASSPGPYEQYF. The entire variable domain, with the rest obtained from reference TRBV7-6 and TRBJ2-7, is as follows: GAGVSQSPRYKVTKRGQDVALRCDPISGHVSLYWYRQALGQGPEFLTYFNYEAQQDKSGLPNDRFSAERPEGSISTLTIQRTEQRDSAMYRCASSPGPYEQYFGPGTRLTVT.

The chain uses TRBV7-2 and TRBJ2-1, with TRBD2 identical over 8 bases. The J segment lost 1 base and the V segment lost 1 base, leaving 3 bases of the junction unmatched. This CDR3 spans 16 amino acids. Germline V lookup: CDR1 SGHTA, CDR2 FQGNSA. CDR3 sequence: CASSLGGLVSYNEQFF. The CDR3 nucleotides read TGTGCCAGCAGCTTAGGGGGACTAGTGTCCTACAATGAGCAGTTCTTC.

As concerns this clone: The same CDR3 can be traced to other DNA sequences in this sample. The rearrangement links TRBV5-1 to TRBJ1-4; TRBD1 aligns across 7 bases. Trimming removed 2 bases from V and 3 bases from J; junction bases left unmatched: 1. The CDR3 is 14 amino acids. Germline loops: CDR1 SGHRS, CDR2 YFSETQ. The CDR3 nucleotides read TGCGCCAGCAGCTTACAGGGGCCTAATGAAAAACTGTTTTTT. It yields the protein CASSLQGPNEKLFF.

The chain recombines TRBV7-9 with TRBJ2-1; a possible D gene is TRBD1 (6 bases). Germline lookup yields CDR1 SEHNR and CDR2 FQNEAQ (reference sequence). Trimming pared 5 bases from V and 3 bases from J, leaving 14 bases between. The CDR3 has 15 amino acids. CDR3 in DNA: TGTGCCAGCAGCCGAAACACAGGGAACTACAATGAGCAGTTCTTC. This sequence encodes CASSRNTGNYNEQFF.

The V gene is TRBV2, the J gene TRBJ2-1; 8 positions match TRBD1. The CDR3 consists of 13 residues. The germline CDR1 and CDR2 sequences are SNHLY and FYNNEI. The J segment lost 5 bases and the V segment lost 8 bases, leaving 5 bases of the junction unmatched. CDR3 sequence (DNA): TGTGCCAGCGACGGACAGGGCCACAATGAGCAGTTCTTC. Translation gives CASDGQGHNEQFF.

CDR3 DNA sequence: TGTGCCACCAGCAGAGCCATGACAGGACGAATACAGCCCCAGCATTTT. It encodes CATSRAMTGRIQPQHF. The chain has TRBV15 and TRBJ1-5; TRBD1 might be the D (6 bases). The germline V gene encodes CDR1 LNHNV and CDR2 YYDKDF (reference sequence). This CDR3 is 16 amino acids long. V was trimmed by 1 base and J by 7 bases, leaving 17 bases between them.

V and J are TRBV6-6 and TRBJ2-7; D unresolved. The CDR3 is made up of 13 amino acids. Per germline, CDR1 MNHNY and CDR2 SVGAGI (reference sequence). Trimming removed 6 bases at V and 2 bases at J, with 11 bases between. This chain's CDR3 is CASSENTAYEQYF. The CDR3 region has the DNA TGTGCCAGCAGCGAGAACACAGCCTACGAGCAGTACTTC.

The V call is TRBV28, the J call TRBJ1-2; TRBD1 might be the D (6 bases). The length of the CDR3 is 14 residues. V lost 6 bases and J lost 5, with 16 bases in between. Germline CDR1 reads MDHEN; CDR2 reads SYDVKM. The CDR3 here is CASRGPGQGYGYTF. CDR3 nucleotides: TGTGCCAGCAGAGGACCGGGACAAGGATATGGCTACACCTTC.

V is TRBV27 and J is TRBJ1-2, with a possible D match to TRBD1 (5 bases). V dropped 6 bases and J dropped 8 bases, with 19 bases sitting between them. Germline V gives CDR1 MNHEY, CDR2 SMNVEV (reference sequence). The CDR3 consists of 14 residues. The CDR3 loop is CASRKAVSGGGYTF. CDR3 in DNA: TGTGCCAGCAGAAAAGCCGTTTCCGGGGGAGGCTACACCTTC.

The CDR3 sequence is CASSSGNRVQTQYF. The CDR3 DNA is TGTGCCAGCTCATCGGGAAACAGGGTACAGACCCAGTACTTC. The V call is TRBV2, the J call TRBJ2-5; TRBD1 might be the D (6 bases). CDR3 length: 14 residues. Germline CDR1 SNHLY, CDR2 FYNNEI. V lost 8 bases to trimming and J lost 6 bases, with 19 bases between them.

A single count supports this clone. V is TRBV6-1 and J is TRBJ2-2, with D hard to call. Trimming removed 4 bases from V and 5 bases from J, with 8 bases in between. CDR1 MNHNS and CDR2 SASEGT come from the germline V gene. The CDR3 has 13 residues. The CDR3, as DNA: TGTGCCAGCAGTGGACGATTGACCGGGGAGCTGTTTTTT. It encodes CASSGRLTGELFF.

This chain connects TRBV5-1 to TRBJ2-3; 9 bases are a match to TRBD1. This CDR3 has 17 residues. Trimming cost V 0 bases and J 3 bases; bases outside gene matches: 8. CDR1 is SGHRS, CDR2 YFSETQ, per germline. The DNA of the CDR3 is TGCGCCAGCAGCTTGGCCCCGACAGGGGGTGGGACAGATACGCAGTATTTT. It codes for CASSLAPTGGGTDTQYF.

This clone appeared once. The chain carries TRBV11-1 and TRBJ2-1; D may be TRBD1 (5 bases). Germline CDR1 is SGHAT and CDR2 is FQDESV (reference sequence). CDR3 length equals 15 residues. The V end was cut by 4 bases, the J end by 9 bases, with 19 bases between. CDR3 coding DNA: TGTGCCAGCAGCTCTTCAGGGTATAATCCCAGTGAGCAGTTCTTC. Encoded protein: CASSSSGYNPSEQFF.

This chain uses TRBV20-1 with TRBJ2-7; no clear D. The germline V and J ends were trimmed by 7 bases and 5 bases, with 3 bases remaining between them. The germline V gene encodes CDR1 DFQATT and CDR2 SNEGSKA (reference sequence). The CDR3 is 8 amino acids. The CDR3 spells CSVHEQYF. The CDR3 DNA sequence: TGCAGTGTACACGAGCAGTACTTC.

This clone appeared a single time. The V and J genes are TRBV6-5 and TRBJ1-1, with D maybe TRBD1 (6 bases). Germline V gene lookup returns CDR1 MNHEY and CDR2 SVGAGI. This CDR3 is 16 amino acids long. The V end was cut by 3 bases, the J end by 3 bases, with 17 bases between. The CDR3 sequence: CASSYRVQGPYTEAFF. The CDR3 DNA sequence: TGTGCCAGCAGTTATCGTGTACAGGGCCCTTACACTGAAGCTTTCTTT.

The chain is built from TRBV7-3 and TRBJ2-1; D possibly corresponds to TRBD1 (5 bases). The CDR3 extends over 16 amino acids. The germline gives CDR1 SGHTA, CDR2 FQGTGA. V lost 2 bases and J 5 bases, leaving 16 bases between the germline ends. CDR3 amino acids: CASSLGPAGPNNEQFF. The CDR3 region has the DNA TGTGCCAGCAGCTTAGGTCCGGCAGGGCCTAACAATGAGCAGTTCTTC.

V usage is TRBV28 and J usage is TRBJ1-3; the D is unclear. V was pared by 5 bases and J by 2 bases, with 10 bases between. The CDR3 sequence is 14 residues long. The germline gives CDR1 MDHEN, CDR2 SYDVKM. DNA of the CDR3: TGTGCCAGCAGTCCCTCCCCCCCTGGAAACACCATATATTTT. Residues: CASSPSPPGNTIYF.

V is TRBV28 and J is TRBJ1-2, with D uncertain. V gave up 6 bases and J gave up 4 bases, with 15 bases separating them. The CDR3 totals 14 residues. The germline V gene has CDR1 MDHEN and CDR2 SYDVKM. CDR3 region: CASRGGGEGYGYTF. DNA for the CDR3: TGTGCCAGCAGGGGCGGCGGAGAGGGCTATGGCTACACCTTC.

The chain is built from TRBV13 and TRBJ2-7; TRBD1 agrees at 8 bases. V was pared by 2 bases and J by 3 bases, with 3 bases of the junction left unmatched. This CDR3 is built from 14 residues. Germline CDR1 PRHDT, CDR2 FYEKMQ (reference sequence). CDR3 DNA: TGTGCCAGCAGCTTATGGGGGACAGGCTACGAGCAGTACTTC. Translated: CASSLWGTGYEQYF. The full variable domain, with the rest looked up from reference TRBV13 and TRBJ2-7, is AAGVIQSPRHLIKEKRETATLKCYPIPRHDTVYWYQQGPGQDPQFLISFYEKMQSDKGSIPDRFSAQQFSDYHSELNMSSLELGDSALYFCASSLWGTGYEQYFGPGTRLTVT.

The chain has TRBV4-1 and TRBJ2-5; 9 positions agree with TRBD2. Germline values: CDR1 MGHRA, CDR2 YSYEKL. The ends lost 3 bases at V and 6 bases at J; junction bases unmatched: 11. CDR3 size: 16 residues. CDR3 amino acids: CASSQDNSGSTKTQYF. CDR3 sequence (DNA): TGCGCCAGCAGCCAGGACAATAGCGGGAGTACGAAGACCCAGTACTTC.

This chain links TRBV27 with TRBJ2-7, with D possibly TRBD2 on 6 matching bases. Trimming stripped 8 bases from V and 6 bases from J, with 20 bases between. The CDR3 is made up of 14 amino acids. Germline V gene lookup returns CDR1 MNHEY and CDR2 SMNVEV (reference sequence). The CDR3 DNA is TGTGCCAGCGCCCGGACGTACCAAGCGGGCGAGCAGTACTTC. Protein sequence: CASARTYQAGEQYF.